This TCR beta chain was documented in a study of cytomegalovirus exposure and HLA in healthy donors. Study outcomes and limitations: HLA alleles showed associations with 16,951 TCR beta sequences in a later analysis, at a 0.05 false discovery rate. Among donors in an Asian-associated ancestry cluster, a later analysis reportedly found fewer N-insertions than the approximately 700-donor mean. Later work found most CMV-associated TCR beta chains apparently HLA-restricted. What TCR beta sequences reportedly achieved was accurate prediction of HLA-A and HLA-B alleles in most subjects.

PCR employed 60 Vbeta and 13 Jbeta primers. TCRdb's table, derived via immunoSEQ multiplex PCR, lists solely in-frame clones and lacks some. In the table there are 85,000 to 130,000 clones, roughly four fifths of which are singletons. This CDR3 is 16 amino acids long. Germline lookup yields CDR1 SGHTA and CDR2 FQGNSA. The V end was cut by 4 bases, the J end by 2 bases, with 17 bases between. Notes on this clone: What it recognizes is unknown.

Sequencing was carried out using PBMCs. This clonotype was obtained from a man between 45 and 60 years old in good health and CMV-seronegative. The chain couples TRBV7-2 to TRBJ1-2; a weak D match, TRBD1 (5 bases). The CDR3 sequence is CASSSPRQSENYGYTF. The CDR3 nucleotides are TGTGCCAGCAGCTCACCAAGACAGAGCGAGAACTATGGCTACACCTTC.